These 29 T cell receptor beta chains came from one sample sequenced in a study of blood T cell repertoires in COVID-19. Sequencing used immunoSEQ multiplex PCR; TCRdb keeps in-frame clones, though not all of them. The table has some 88,000 clones, approximately 85% seen once. Sample: peripheral blood. The receptors come from a man aged 60 to 69 with acute or convalescent COVID-19.

The chain joins TRBV28 to TRBJ1-5, with a weak D call TRBD1 (5 bases). This CDR3 is 15 amino acids long. Germline values: CDR1 MDHEN, CDR2 SYDVKM. The V and J ends lost 2 bases and 2 bases respectively, with 10 bases between them. CDR3 DNA sequence: TGTGCCAGCAGTTTAGGTGACAGTGGCAATCAGCCCCAGCATTTT. As protein: CASSLGDSGNQPQHF. Looking up the rest from reference TRBV28 and TRBJ1-5 gives the full variable domain: DVKVTQSSRYLVKRTGEKVFLECVQDMDHENMFWYRQDPGLGLRLIYFSYDVKMKEKGDIPEGYSVSREKKERFSLILESASTNQTSMYLCASSLGDSGNQPQHFGDGTRLSIL.

The chain is built from TRBV18 and TRBJ1-1; 9 bases agree with TRBD1. Trimming took 6 bases from V and 5 from J; bases not matched to a gene: 4. The CDR3 extends over 13 amino acids. Germline V gene sequence: CDR1 KGHSH, CDR2 LQKENI. This CDR3 reads CASSRQGGTEAFF. The CDR3 DNA reads as TGTGCCAGCTCCCGACAGGGGGGGACTGAAGCTTTCTTT.

This clone was counted only a few times. CDR3 in amino acids: CASSWLDSLNSPLHF. CDR3 DNA: TGTGCCAGCAGCTGGCTGGACAGCTTGAATTCACCCCTCCACTTT. The gene calls are TRBV7-8 and TRBJ1-6, with D possibly TRBD1 on 6 matching bases. This CDR3 comprises 15 residues. V dropped 4 bases and J dropped 7 bases, with 14 bases sitting between them. Germline V gene data show CDR1 as SGHVS and CDR2 as FQNEAQ.

The chain uses TRBV4-1 and TRBJ1-5; the D gene is possibly TRBD1 (6 bases). CDR1 and CDR2 from the germline V gene are MGHRA and YSYEKL. The CDR3 covers 19 residues. V lost 0 bases, J lost 0 bases, and 18 bases lay in between. CDR3 in DNA: TGCGCCAGCAGCCAAGATCCCAGAAGGGGGATATTTAGCAATCAGCCCCAGCATTTT. It translates to CASSQDPRRGIFSNQPQHF.

This chain uses TRBV30 with TRBJ1-3, with 10 bases aligning to TRBD1. CDR1 is GTSNPN, CDR2 SVGIG, per germline (reference sequence). J lost 3 bases, V lost 6 bases, and 14 bases had no gene match. The CDR3 sequence is 17 residues long. The CDR3 region has the DNA TGTGCCTGTACGCACCGGGACAGGGGAGGTGATGGAAACACCATATATTTT. Amino acid sequence: CACTHRDRGGDGNTIYF.

J is TRBJ1-5 and V is TRBV27; 10 bases agree with TRBD1. CDR1 is MNHEY, CDR2 SMNVEV, per germline (reference sequence). Unmatched junction bases numbered 2, after V lost 3 bases and J lost 3 bases. CDR3 length: 15 amino acids. The CDR3 protein is CASSLGQGSNQPQHF. In DNA form, the CDR3 reads TGTGCCAGCAGTTTGGGACAGGGGTCCAATCAGCCCCAGCATTTT.

The chain combines TRBV27 with TRBJ1-2; D gene uncertain. Germline V CDR1 and CDR2: MNHEY, SMNVEV (reference sequence). Trimming pared 0 bases from V and 4 bases from J, leaving 9 bases between. This CDR3 has 14 amino acids. CDR3 DNA: TGTGCCAGCAGTTTATCAGGAGGGATCTATGGCTACACCTTC. It is translated as CASSLSGGIYGYTF.

This chain links TRBV5-1 with TRBJ2-7; D might be TRBD1 (6 bases). This CDR3 has 14 residues. Per the germline V gene, CDR1 is SGHRS and CDR2 is YFSETQ. Trimming removed 1 base from V and 0 bases from J, with 8 bases in between. CDR3 nucleotides: TGCGCCAGCAGCTTGCAGGGGAGCTCCTACGAGCAGTACTTC. This encodes CASSLQGSSYEQYF.

V is TRBV5-6 and J is TRBJ1-6, with 9 bases matching TRBD1. From germline, CDR1 is SGHDT and CDR2 YYEEEE. This CDR3 has 14 amino acids. V lost 5 bases and J lost 8; bases outside the gene matches: 5. In DNA, the CDR3 is TGTGCCAGCAGAATCGGACAGGGGTATTCACCCCTCCACTTT. Translation gives CASRIGQGYSPLHF.

The count of this clone is one. This chain joins TRBV11-3 and TRBJ1-1; no clear D. CDR1 and CDR2 from the germline V gene are SGHNT and YENEEA. Trimming cost V 3 bases and J 5 bases, with 10 bases left between them. This CDR3 is 13 amino acids long. In DNA, the CDR3 is TGTGCCAGCAGCTTCCAATCGGAGACTGAAGCTTTCTTT. The encoded protein is CASSFQSETEAFF.

V is TRBV6-5 and J is TRBJ2-7; TRBD1 matches 8 bases. With V trimmed by 5 bases and J by 5 bases, 5 bases remained unmatched. The CDR3 has 13 residues. Per germline, CDR1 MNHEY and CDR2 SVGAGI. The CDR3 coding sequence is TGTGCCAGCAGTCGGACAGGGCTGAACGAGCAGTACTTC. It specifies CASSRTGLNEQYF.

The genes are TRBV16 and TRBJ2-7; 7 positions agree with TRBD1. Trimming at V came to 2 bases and at J to 4 bases, leaving 8 bases not matched to a gene. In germline, CDR1 is KGHSY, CDR2 FQNENV. This CDR3 spans 15 amino acids. The DNA of the CDR3 is TGTGCCAGCAGCCAAGCGACAGGGTTATTATACGAGCAGTACTTC. It codes for CASSQATGLLYEQYF.

This clone has only one observation. The rearrangement links TRBV5-4 to TRBJ2-1, with D possibly being TRBD2 (6 bases). V lost 3 bases and J lost 4, with 11 bases in between. The CDR3 spans 14 residues. Germline V CDR1 and CDR2: SGHNT, YYREEE (reference sequence). CDR3 region: CASSSRESYNEQFF. CDR3 nucleotides: TGTGCCAGCAGCTCCCGGGAGTCGTACAATGAGCAGTTCTTC.

The chain has TRBV5-1 and TRBJ2-1; 8 bases are a match to TRBD1. Germline loops: CDR1 SGHRS, CDR2 YFSETQ. CDR3 size: 16 residues. V lost 3 bases and J lost 8; bases outside the gene matches: 13. The CDR3 sequence: CASSWTGIAGSDEQFF. Here the CDR3 DNA reads TGCGCCAGCAGCTGGACAGGGATTGCGGGAAGCGATGAGCAGTTCTTC.

V is TRBV11-2 and J is TRBJ2-7; TRBD2 is a possible D gene (5 bases). Trimming stripped 2 bases from V and 1 base from J, with 9 bases between. The CDR3 contains 14 residues. Germline V gives CDR1 SGHAT, CDR2 FQNNGV. The CDR3: CASSLNSVSYEQYF. As DNA, the CDR3 is TGTGCCAGCAGCTTAAATAGCGTTTCCTACGAGCAGTACTTC.

This chain connects TRBV12-3 or TRBV12-4 to TRBJ2-7; tentative D call: TRBD1 (5 bases). The CDR3 spans 12 residues. Trimming stripped 4 bases from V and 6 bases from J, with 10 bases between. The CDR3: CASSYGQSEQYF. Written as DNA, the CDR3 is TGTGCCAGCAGTTACGGACAATCCGAGCAGTACTTC.

The chain links TRBV5-8 to TRBJ1-5; 7 bases align to TRBD1. With V trimmed by 0 bases and J by 7 bases, 4 bases remained unmatched. Germline CDR1 and CDR2: SGHTS and YDEGEE. This CDR3 has 14 residues. CDR3 DNA: TGTGCCAGCAGCTTGGTTGCAGGGGGACAGCCCCAGCATTTT. Translating it yields CASSLVAGGQPQHF.

J is TRBJ1-2 and V is TRBV7-2, with D possibly matching TRBD1 (6 bases). This CDR3 spans 14 amino acids. Per the germline V gene, CDR1 is SGHTA and CDR2 is FQGNSA. V was shortened by 5 bases and J by 8 bases, with 18 bases between the two germline ends. The CDR3 reads CASSTSGQIGGYTF. In nucleotides, the CDR3 is TGTGCCAGCAGCACCTCCGGACAGATTGGCGGCTACACCTTC. The variable domain in full, with the rest retrieved from reference TRBV7-2 and TRBJ1-2, is GAGVSQSPSNKVTEKGKDVELRCDPISGHTALYWYRQSLGQGLEFLIYFQGNSAPDKSGLPSDRFSAERTGGSVSTLTIQRTQQEDSAVYLCASSTSGQIGGYTFGSGTRLTVV.

This chain links TRBV12-5 with TRBJ2-1; TRBD2 aligns across 9 bases. CDR1 LGHNT and CDR2 FRNRAP come from the germline V gene. CDR3 size: 14 residues. The J segment lost 6 bases and the V segment lost 8 bases, leaving 8 bases of the junction unmatched. This CDR3 is CASQPGLASNEQFF. The CDR3, as DNA: TGTGCTAGTCAGCCGGGACTAGCTTCCAATGAGCAGTTCTTC.

The rearrangement links TRBV10-1 to TRBJ2-3, with a possible D match to TRBD2 (6 bases). The CDR3 has 15 amino acids. V gave up 4 bases and J gave up 1 base, with 12 bases separating them. Looked up from germline, CDR1 is WNHNN and CDR2 is SYGVQD (reference sequence). The CDR3 spells CASSVAARRTDTQYF. Here the CDR3 DNA reads TGCGCCAGCAGTGTAGCGGCAAGACGCACAGATACGCAGTATTTT.

V usage is TRBV15 and J usage is TRBJ1-1; possibly TRBD1 for D (5 bases). Germline assignment: CDR1 LNHNV and CDR2 YYDKDF (reference sequence). The CDR3 contains 13 residues. The V end lost 2 bases, the J end lost 7 bases, and 11 bases lay between the germline ends. This CDR3 is CATSRQGRYEAFF. The CDR3 nucleotides read TGTGCCACCAGCAGACAGGGTCGATATGAAGCTTTCTTT.

This clone was seen once. The V gene is TRBV15, the J gene TRBJ2-1; 7 positions match TRBD1. V trimming: 4 bases; J trimming: 8 bases; junction bases outside the gene matches: 8. Germline CDR1 is LNHNV and CDR2 is YYDKDF (reference sequence). This CDR3 has 14 amino acids. The CDR3 region is CATSTRTGVDEQFF. The CDR3 DNA sequence: TGTGCCACCAGCACTCGGACAGGCGTAGATGAGCAGTTCTTC.

The CDR3 nucleotides are TGCGCCAGCAGCCAAGATGGGGCTCGTCCGCTACTTTTAAATTCACCCCTCCACTTT. Translating gives CASSQDGARPLLLNSPLHF. This chain links TRBV4-1 with TRBJ1-6, with a weak D call TRBD1 (5 bases). The length of the CDR3 is 19 residues. Germline V gene sequence: CDR1 MGHRA, CDR2 YSYEKL. V lost 0 bases, J lost 7 bases, and 22 bases lay in between.

This chain connects TRBV7-8 to TRBJ2-7; TRBD2 aligns across 10 bases. This CDR3 region has 17 residues. V shed 0 bases, J shed 7 bases, and the junction held 12 bases outside the gene matches. Germline V gives CDR1 SGHVS, CDR2 FQNEAQ. The CDR3 DNA reads as TGTGCCAGCAGCTTAGCGCCTAGCGGGAGCTATTTGAGAGAGCAGTACTTC. This sequence encodes CASSLAPSGSYLREQYF.

In its sample, this clone was seen a few times. This chain joins TRBV6-5 and TRBJ2-3; no firm D call. This CDR3 region has 15 residues. Trimming stripped 5 bases from V and 2 bases from J, with 14 bases between. Looked up from germline, CDR1 is MNHEY and CDR2 is SVGAGI. The CDR3 sequence: CASSIRNSPTDTQYF. DNA of the CDR3: TGTGCCAGCAGTATACGAAACTCCCCCACAGATACGCAGTATTTT.

The genes are TRBV5-1 and TRBJ2-7, with D maybe TRBD2 (5 bases). CDR1 and CDR2 (germline): SGHRS, YFSETQ. The CDR3 runs to 17 residues. V was trimmed by 3 bases and J by 2 bases, leaving 21 bases between them. Written as DNA, the CDR3 is TGCGCCAGCAGCTGGAGATCGCCGGGAAACCTTCCCTACGAGCAGTACTTC. It translates to CASSWRSPGNLPYEQYF.

This clone was seen more than once but under ten times. The chain combines TRBV9 with TRBJ1-1; weak D call: TRBD1 (5 bases). The CDR3 is 15 amino acids. Trimming stripped 0 bases from V and 4 bases from J, with 13 bases between. The V gene's germline CDR1 is SGDLS and CDR2 YYNGEE. CDR3 region: CASSVGGVVGTEAFF. The CDR3 DNA follows: TGTGCCAGCAGCGTAGGGGGGGTGGTTGGCACTGAAGCTTTCTTT.

This rearrangement joins TRBV19 to TRBJ2-6; 9 bases are a match to TRBD1. J lost 3 bases, V lost 6 bases, and 15 bases had no gene match. CDR3 length: 19 amino acids. Germline V gene data show CDR1 as LNHDA and CDR2 as SQIVND (reference sequence). The chain's CDR3 is CASSTLRDREGGGANVLTF. The CDR3 DNA follows: TGTGCCAGTAGCACTCTCCGGGACAGGGAGGGCGGTGGGGCCAACGTCCTGACTTTC.

The chain couples TRBV2 to TRBJ1-5; D is ambiguous. The CDR3 is made up of 17 amino acids. V lost 6 bases and J 4 bases, leaving 22 bases between the germline ends. Germline V CDR1 and CDR2: SNHLY, FYNNEI. The chain's CDR3 is CASRAGFGPGVNQPQHF. CDR3 coding DNA: TGTGCCAGCAGGGCGGGCTTCGGGCCCGGGGTAAATCAGCCCCAGCATTTT. The whole variable domain, filled in from reference TRBV2 and TRBJ1-5, reads EPEVTQTPSHQVTQMGQEVILRCVPISNHLYFYWYRQILGQKVEFLVSFYNNEISEKSEIFDDQFSVERPDGSNFTLKIRSTKLEDSAMYFCASRAGFGPGVNQPQHFGDGTRLSIL.